These 8 T cell receptor beta chains were sequenced from one sample in a study of cytomegalovirus exposure and HLA in healthy donors. Primers included in the PCR were 60 Vbeta and 13 Jbeta primers. Profiling relied on immunoSEQ multiplex PCR, and the TCRdb table lists in-frame clones only, not all of them. The sample consists of approximately 130,000 clones, around 81% of them appearing once. Sequencing was done on a sample of PBMCs. All receptors derive from a man aged 18 to 30 in good health and CMV-seronegative.

There are a few counts of this clone. The chain is built from TRBV5-6 and TRBJ1-2; TRBD1 aligns across 8 bases. Germline values: CDR1 SGHDT, CDR2 YYEEEE. V shed 2 bases, J shed 6 bases, and the junction held 6 bases outside the gene matches. This CDR3 is 14 amino acids long. The CDR3 here is CASSLWTGRNGYTF. The CDR3 region has the DNA TGTGCCAGCAGCTTATGGACAGGGAGGAATGGCTACACCTTC.

The rearrangement uses TRBV28 and TRBJ2-7, with TRBD1 matching over 9 bases. The CDR3 is 14 residues long. Per germline, CDR1 MDHEN and CDR2 SYDVKM. J lost 4 bases, V lost 10 bases, and 11 bases had no gene match. As DNA, the CDR3 is TGTGCCACCTCCCCCTCGACAGGGGGGTACGAGCAGTACTTC. Protein sequence: CATSPSTGGYEQYF.

This chain links TRBV6-5 with TRBJ1-3; D is uncertain. V lost 5 bases and J lost 0, with 8 bases in between. The length of the CDR3 is 14 residues. Germline loops: CDR1 MNHEY, CDR2 SVGAGI. The CDR3 is CASSLSVSGNTIYF. The CDR3 nucleotides read TGTGCCAGCAGTCTCAGCGTCTCTGGAAACACCATATATTTT.

The gene calls are TRBV5-6 and TRBJ2-5; no definite D call. This CDR3 region has 12 residues. The germline gives CDR1 SGHDT, CDR2 YYEEEE. Trimming shortened V by 4 bases and J by 6 bases, and 10 bases separated the two germline ends. This chain's CDR3 is CASSIRQKTQYF. The CDR3, as DNA: TGTGCCAGCAGCATCAGGCAAAAGACCCAGTACTTC.

The gene calls are TRBV11-2 and TRBJ1-2; possibly TRBD1 for D (5 bases). The germline V and J ends were trimmed by 4 bases and 8 bases, with 11 bases remaining between them. CDR1 SGHAT and CDR2 FQNNGV come from the germline V gene. The CDR3 consists of 12 residues. For the CDR3, the DNA is TGTGCCAGCAGCTCAACCAGGGTCGGCTACACCTTC. This translates into CASSSTRVGYTF.

The gene calls are TRBV5-4 and TRBJ2-1; 10 bases are shared with TRBD2. The CDR3 is 15 residues long. Germline CDR1 and CDR2: SGHNT and YYREEE (reference sequence). Trimming removed 4 bases from V and 5 bases from J; junction bases left unmatched: 6. For the CDR3, the DNA is TGTGCCAGCAGCGAGAGGACTAGCGGAGACAATGAGCAGTTCTTC. Translating it yields CASSERTSGDNEQFF.

The gene calls are TRBV7-9 and TRBJ1-1, with D hard to call. The CDR3 has 12 amino acids. Germline V gene sequence: CDR1 SEHNR, CDR2 FQNEAQ (reference sequence). V shed 5 bases and J shed 4 bases, with 8 bases lying between them. The CDR3 DNA reads TGTGCCAGCAGCCACCGGGGCACTGAAGCTTTCTTT. Protein sequence: CASSHRGTEAFF.

The chain uses TRBV4-2 and TRBJ2-1, with 10 bases fitting TRBD1. The CDR3 spans 15 residues. J was trimmed by 5 bases and V by 3 bases; bases with no gene match: 4. Germline V gives CDR1 LGHNA, CDR2 YNFKEQ. CDR3 coding DNA: TGTGCCAGCAGCCAGAGACAGGGGGCTGACAATGAGCAGTTCTTC. It is translated as CASSQRQGADNEQFF.